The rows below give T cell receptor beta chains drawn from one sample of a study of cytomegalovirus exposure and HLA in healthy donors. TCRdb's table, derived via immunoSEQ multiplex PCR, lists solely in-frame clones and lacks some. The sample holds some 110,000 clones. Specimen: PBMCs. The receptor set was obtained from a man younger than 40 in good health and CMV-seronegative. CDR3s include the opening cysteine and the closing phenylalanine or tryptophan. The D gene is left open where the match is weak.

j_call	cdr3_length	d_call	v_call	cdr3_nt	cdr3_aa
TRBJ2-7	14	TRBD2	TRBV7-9	TGTGCCAGCAGCTTAGAACTAGCGAACTACGAGCAGTACTTC	CASSLELANYEQYF
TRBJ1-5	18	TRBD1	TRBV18	TGTGCCAGCTCCGCATCCGGGACAGGGACAATTAGCAATCAGCCCCAGCATTTT	CASSASGTGTISNQPQHF
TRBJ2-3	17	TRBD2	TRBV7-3	TGTGCCAGCAGCTCCCTTACTAGCGGGAGAGGCGCAGATACGCAGTATTTT	CASSSLTSGRGADTQYF
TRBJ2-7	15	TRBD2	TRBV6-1	TGTGCCATCTTTTCGCAGGCTAGCGGGAGCCACGAGCAGTACTTC	CAIFSQASGSHEQYF
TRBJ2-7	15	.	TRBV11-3	TGTGCCAGCAGCTTAGATGGAGGGTCCACCTACGAGCAGTACTTC	CASSLDGGSTYEQYF
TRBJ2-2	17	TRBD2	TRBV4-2	TGTGCCAGCAGCCAACCTATAGCGGGAGGGAACACCGGGGAGCTGTTTTTT	CASSQPIAGGNTGELFF
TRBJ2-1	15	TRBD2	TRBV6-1	TGTGCCAGCAGTGAAGGCGGGGGGACCTACAATGAGCAGTTCTTC	CASSEGGGTYNEQFF
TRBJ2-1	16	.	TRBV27	TGTGCCAGCAGTTTAGGAGGGACTTTGGGTTTCAATGAGCAGTTCTTC	CASSLGGTLGFNEQFF
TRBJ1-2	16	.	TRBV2	TGTGCCAGCAGTGAAAGTCCCCCAGGGAACAACTATGGCTACACCTTC	CASSESPPGNNYGYTF
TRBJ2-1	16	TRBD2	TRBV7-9	TGTGCCAGCAGCTTAGGTACTAGCGGGAGTTTCGGTGAGCAGTTCTTC	CASSLGTSGSFGEQFF
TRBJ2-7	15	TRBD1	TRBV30	TGTGCCTGGAGTGCGCCGGGACAGTTAAGCTACGAGCAGTACTTC	CAWSAPGQLSYEQYF
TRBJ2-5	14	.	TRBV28	TGTGCCAGCAACATTCGGGGGATACAAGAGACCCAGTACTTC	CASNIRGIQETQYF
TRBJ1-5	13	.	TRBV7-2	TGTGCCAGCAGCTTTGGCACGAATCAGCCCCAGCATTTT	CASSFGTNQPQHF
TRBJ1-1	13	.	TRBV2	TGTGCCAGGGGGCAGACGTGGGACACTGAAGCTTTCTTT	CARGQTWDTEAFF
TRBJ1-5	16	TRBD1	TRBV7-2	TGTGCCAGCAGCTTAAGCCTTGACAGGGGAAATCAGCCCCAGCATTTT	CASSLSLDRGNQPQHF
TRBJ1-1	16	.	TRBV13	TGTGCCAGCAGCTTAGGCCGTCCAGGCCAGAACACTGAAGCTTTCTTT	CASSLGRPGQNTEAFF
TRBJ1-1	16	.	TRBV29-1	TGCAGCGTTGAACGAGCAGGGTCGGAATGGAACACTGAAGCTTTCTTT	CSVERAGSEWNTEAFF
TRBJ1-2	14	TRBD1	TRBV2	TGTGCCAGCAGGGGGGACAGTCATAACTATGGCTACACCTTC	CASRGDSHNYGYTF
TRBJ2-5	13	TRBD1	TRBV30	TGTGCCTGGAGTAGGGGGCTCGGAGAGACCCAGTACTTC	CAWSRGLGETQYF
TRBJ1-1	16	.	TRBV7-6	TGTGCCAGCAGCAAACCAAGAGGCTCGGGGAACACTGAAGCTTTCTTT	CASSKPRGSGNTEAFF
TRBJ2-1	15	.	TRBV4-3	TGCGCCAGCAGCCACGGAGGGAGCTCCTACAATGAGCAGTTCTTC	CASSHGGSSYNEQFF
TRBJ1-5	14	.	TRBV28	TGTGCCAGCAGTTTCCAAATCTCCGGTCAGCCCCAGCATTTT	CASSFQISGQPQHF
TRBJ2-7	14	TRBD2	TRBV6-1	TGTGCCAGCAGGCTAAGCGGGAGCTCCTACGAGCAGTACTTC	CASRLSGSSYEQYF
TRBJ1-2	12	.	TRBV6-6	TGTGCCAGCAACGACATACTCTATGGCTACACCTTC	CASNDILYGYTF
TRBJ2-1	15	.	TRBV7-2	TGTGCCAGCAGCTTACAGGGGAGCTCCTACAATGAGCAGTTCTTC	CASSLQGSSYNEQFF
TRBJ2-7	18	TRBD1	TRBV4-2	TGTGCCAGCAGCCAAGCGATTAGTGTCGGACAGGAGGATGACGAGCAGTACTTC	CASSQAISVGQEDDEQYF
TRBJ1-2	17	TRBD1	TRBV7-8	TGTGCCAGCAGCCTTCCCCGGGACAGGGGAGACATCTATGGCTACACCTTC	CASSLPRDRGDIYGYTF
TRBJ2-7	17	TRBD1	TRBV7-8	TGTGCCAGCAGCTTAGGAGGGGGCGCAGGGGGAACTTACGAGCAGTACTTC	CASSLGGGAGGTYEQYF
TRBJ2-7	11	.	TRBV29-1	TGCAGCGTCGGTAGCTCCTACGAGCAGTACTTC	CSVGSSYEQYF
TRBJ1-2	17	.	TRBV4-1	TGCGCCAGCAGCCAAGGTGGGGCGACCACAGCTAACTATGGCTACACCTTC	CASSQGGATTANYGYTF
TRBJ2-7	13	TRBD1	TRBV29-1	TGCAGCGTTGATGGGACAGAATGGAACGAGCAGTACTTC	CSVDGTEWNEQYF
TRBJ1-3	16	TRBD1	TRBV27	TGTGCCAGCAGTTCCTTATACAGGGGTACGGGAAACACCATATATTTT	CASSSLYRGTGNTIYF
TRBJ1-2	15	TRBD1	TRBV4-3	TGCGCCAGCAGCCAAGATTGGGACAGGGTTTGGGGCTACACCTTC	CASSQDWDRVWGYTF
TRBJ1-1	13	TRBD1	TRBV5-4	TGTGCCAGCAGCTTGGGACAGGGAAATGAAGCTTTCTTT	CASSLGQGNEAFF